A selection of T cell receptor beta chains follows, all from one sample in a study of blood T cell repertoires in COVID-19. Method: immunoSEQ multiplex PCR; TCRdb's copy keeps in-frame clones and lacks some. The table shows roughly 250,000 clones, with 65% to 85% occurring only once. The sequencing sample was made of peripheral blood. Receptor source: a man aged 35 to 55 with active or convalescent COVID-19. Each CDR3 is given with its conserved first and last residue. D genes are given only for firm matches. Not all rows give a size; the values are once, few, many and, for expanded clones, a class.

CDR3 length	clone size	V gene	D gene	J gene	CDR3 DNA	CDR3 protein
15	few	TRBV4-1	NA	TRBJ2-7	TGCGCCAGCAGCCAAGCCCCAGGACAGAACTACGAGCAGTACTTC	CASSQAPGQNYEQYF
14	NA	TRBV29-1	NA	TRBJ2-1	TGCAGCGGGAAGCAAGGTACGGGGTACAATGAGCAGTTCTTC	CSGKQGTGYNEQFF
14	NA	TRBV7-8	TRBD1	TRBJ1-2	TGTGCCAGCACCGTCGCTGAGGGGACAGATGGCTACACCTTC	CASTVAEGTDGYTF
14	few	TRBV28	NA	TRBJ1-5	TGTGCCAGCAGTTTGGACAATGGCGTTCAGCCCCAGCATTTT	CASSLDNGVQPQHF
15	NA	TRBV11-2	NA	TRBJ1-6	TGTGCCAGCAGCTTTGGGACTGGGGCAAATTCACCCCTCCACTTT	CASSFGTGANSPLHF
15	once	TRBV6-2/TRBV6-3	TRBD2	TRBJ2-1	TGTGCCAGCAGCGCACTAGCGGGGGGGCTGAGTGAGCAGTTCTTC	CASSALAGGLSEQFF
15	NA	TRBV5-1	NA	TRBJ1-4	TGCGCCAGCAGCTGGGGACGGGGAGGGGATGAAAAACTGTTTTTT	CASSWGRGGDEKLFF
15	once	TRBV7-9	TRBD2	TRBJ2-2	TGTGCCAGCAGCTTAGATCGAGCGGGGACCGGGGAGCTGTTTTTT	CASSLDRAGTGELFF
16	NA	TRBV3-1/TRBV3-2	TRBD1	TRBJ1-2	TGTGCCAGCAGCCAAGATGGGAACAGGGGTTTAGGTGGCTACACCTTC	CASSQDGNRGLGGYTF
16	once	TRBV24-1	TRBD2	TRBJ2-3	TGTGCCACCAGTGATGTAGCGGGAGGGATCACAGATACGCAGTATTTT	CATSDVAGGITDTQYF
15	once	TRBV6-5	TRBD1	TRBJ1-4	TGTGCCAGCAGTCTCCAGGGGGTCTCTAATGAAAAACTGTTTTTT	CASSLQGVSNEKLFF
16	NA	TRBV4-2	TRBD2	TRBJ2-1	TGTGCCAGCAGCGCTGGCTCCAGCGGGGGGGCCGGCGAGCAGTTCTTC	CASSAGSSGGAGEQFF
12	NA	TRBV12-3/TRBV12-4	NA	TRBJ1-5	TGTGCCAGCACCCTTGGAGGACAGCCCCAGCATTTT	CASTLGGQPQHF
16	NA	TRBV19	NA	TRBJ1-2	TGTGCCAGTAGTACTATCCAGGGGATTGGGTCTGGTGGCTACACCTTC	CASSTIQGIGSGGYTF
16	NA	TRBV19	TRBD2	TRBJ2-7	TGTGCCAGTAGTCCTCGAGGTGCGGGAGGGCCGATCGAGCAGTACTTC	CASSPRGAGGPIEQYF
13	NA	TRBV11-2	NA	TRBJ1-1	TGTGCCAGCAGCTTAGTTCGGGGGACTGAAGCTTTCTTT	CASSLVRGTEAFF
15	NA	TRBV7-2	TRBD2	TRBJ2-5	TGTGCCAGCAGAAGGACTAGCGGGGGGCCCGAGACCCAGTACTTC	CASRRTSGGPETQYF